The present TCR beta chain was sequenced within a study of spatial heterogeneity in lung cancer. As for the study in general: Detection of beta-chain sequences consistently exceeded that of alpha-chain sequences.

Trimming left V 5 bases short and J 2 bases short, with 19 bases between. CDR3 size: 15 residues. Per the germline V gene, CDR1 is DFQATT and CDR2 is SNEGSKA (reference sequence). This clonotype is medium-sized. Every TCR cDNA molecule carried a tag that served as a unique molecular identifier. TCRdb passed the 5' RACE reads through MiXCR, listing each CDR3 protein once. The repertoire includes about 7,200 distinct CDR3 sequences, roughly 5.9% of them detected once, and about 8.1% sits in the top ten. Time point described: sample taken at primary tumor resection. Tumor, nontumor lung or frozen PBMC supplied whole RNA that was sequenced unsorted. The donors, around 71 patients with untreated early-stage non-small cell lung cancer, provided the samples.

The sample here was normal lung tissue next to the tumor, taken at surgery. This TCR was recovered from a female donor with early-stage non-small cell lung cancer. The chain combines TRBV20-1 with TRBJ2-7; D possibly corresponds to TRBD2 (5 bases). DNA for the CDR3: TGCAGTGCTCACCCCGGGGTATTGCGAGCCTACGAGCAGTACTTC. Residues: CSAHPGVLRAYEQYF.